The clone carrying this T cell receptor (beta chain) was recorded many times. Its antigen is not known. RNA transcripts served as the template for amplifying TCR beta CDR3 regions. An initial round of RT-PCR targeting the TCR CDR3 relied on the HTBI primer set. One entry per CDR3 protein, called by TCRdb with MiXCR from the multiplex PCR reads. The data contain fewer than 750,000 distinct CDR3 sequences, 13% to 15% of them singletons. CDR1 and CDR2 (germline): SQVTM, ANQGSEA. Trimming removed 6 bases from V and 7 bases from J; junction bases left unmatched: 11. There are 15 residues in the CDR3. These data originate in a study of T cells in Graves' hyperthyroidism and ophthalmopathy. Findings of the study overall: The blood repertoire included most of the expanded thyroid clonotypes above 0.001.

The chain carries TRBV29-1 and TRBJ2-3; 12 nucleotides line up with TRBD2. The sequence was obtained from a woman in her forties or fifties with Graves' ophthalmopathy. Sequenced material: blood. The CDR3 nucleotides read TGCAGCGTCGGAATGGGACTAGCGGGCTCTTATACGCAGTATTTT. Its translation is CSVGMGLAGSYTQYF.